The next 17 T cell receptor beta chains were all read from a single sample in a study of T cell clonotyping in hematopoietic cell transplantation. The sample's time point: recipient sample about 28 days before transplant, after cytoreduction. The assay was immunoSEQ multiplex PCR, and TCRdb's table has in-frame clones only and misses some. The sample lists roughly 17,000 clones; just over 90% were seen once. This specimen was peripheral blood mononuclear cells, taken before stem cell transplant. The receptors originated from a man younger than 35 with biphenotypic leukemia. Some clones in this sample may be carry-over from other donors' samples.

The chain recombines TRBV29-1 with TRBJ1-2; D possibly corresponds to TRBD1 (5 bases). Germline CDR1 SQVTM, CDR2 ANQGSEA. The length of the CDR3 is 12 residues. V lost 1 base and J lost 6, with 9 bases in between. CDR3 sequence: CSVEGRGDGYTF. For the CDR3, the DNA is TGCAGCGTTGAAGGGCGGGGCGATGGCTACACCTTC. The full variable domain, its missing parts supplied by reference TRBV29-1 and TRBJ1-2, is SAVISQKPSRDICQRGTSLTIQCQVDSQVTMMFWYRQQPGQSLTLIATANQGSEATYESGFVIDKFPISRPNLTFSTLTVSNMSPEDSSIYLCSVEGRGDGYTFGSGTRLTVV.

This chain joins TRBV27 and TRBJ2-5; TRBD2 matches at 8 bases. V trimming: 7 bases; J trimming: 2 bases; junction bases outside the gene matches: 9. The germline V gene has CDR1 MNHEY and CDR2 SMNVEV (reference sequence). The CDR3 is made up of 15 amino acids. The CDR3 DNA follows: TGTGCCAGCACTCCCTCGGGGGGGCTTCAAGAGACCCAGTACTTC. Translating gives CASTPSGGLQETQYF.

The V and J genes are TRBV30 and TRBJ2-7; weak D call: TRBD1 (6 bases). V lost 2 bases and J lost 3, with 11 bases in between. The CDR3 has 13 amino acids. The germline CDR1 and CDR2 sequences are GTSNPN and SVGIG (reference sequence). CDR3 residues: CAWSPGDIYEQYF. In DNA form, the CDR3 reads TGTGCCTGGAGTCCCGGGGACATCTACGAGCAGTACTTC. Using reference TRBV30 and TRBJ2-7 for the parts outside the CDR3, the full variable domain is SQTIHQWPATLVQPVGSPLSLECTVEGTSNPNLYWYRQAAGRGLQLLFYSVGIGQISSEVPQNLSASRPQDRQFILSSKKLLLSDSGFYLCAWSPGDIYEQYFGPGTRLTVT.

The J gene is TRBJ1-1, the V gene TRBV29-1; 8 bases match TRBD1. V shed 6 bases, J shed 3 bases, and the junction held 12 bases outside the gene matches. CDR1 SQVTM and CDR2 ANQGSEA come from the germline V gene. The CDR3 length is 15 residues. CDR3 region: CSVSGGQGWDTEAFF. The CDR3 DNA sequence: TGCAGCGTCTCAGGAGGACAGGGTTGGGACACTGAAGCTTTCTTT.

The chain combines TRBV2 with TRBJ1-1; no definite D call. Germline CDR1 reads SNHLY; CDR2 reads FYNNEI. The CDR3 has 13 residues. V gave up 1 base and J gave up 2 bases, with 5 bases separating them. The chain's CDR3 is CASSEGVNTEAFF. The DNA for the CDR3 is TGTGCCAGCAGTGAAGGGGTTAACACTGAAGCTTTCTTT.

V usage is TRBV6-4 and J usage is TRBJ2-3; 12 bases align to TRBD1. Per germline, CDR1 MRHNA and CDR2 SNTAGT. V lost 2 bases to trimming and J lost 4 bases; unmatched junction nucleotides: 1. The CDR3 has 15 residues. In DNA, the CDR3 is TGTGCCAGCAGTGACGGGACAGGGGGCGCAGATACGCAGTATTTT. This translates into CASSDGTGGADTQYF.

This sequence joins TRBV10-3 and TRBJ2-7, with TRBD1 matching over 8 bases. V lost 11 bases to trimming and J lost 0 bases; unmatched junction nucleotides: 3. The CDR3 covers 12 residues. Looked up from germline, CDR1 is ENHRY and CDR2 is SYGVKD. The CDR3 sequence is CAVGQGSYEQYF. CDR3 in DNA: TGTGCCGTCGGACAGGGCTCCTACGAGCAGTACTTC.

The chain recombines TRBV5-1 with TRBJ2-7; 8 bases align to TRBD1. CDR1 SGHRS and CDR2 YFSETQ come from the germline V gene. V shed 4 bases and J 1 base; nucleotides not matched to a gene: 13. The CDR3 totals 17 residues. CDR3 sequence (DNA): TGCGCCAGCAGCCTCAATTCCGGGACAGGATCTTCCTACGAGCAGTACTTC. It is translated as CASSLNSGTGSSYEQYF. The variable domain in full, with the rest retrieved from reference TRBV5-1 and TRBJ2-7, is KAGVTQTPRYLIKTRGQQVTLSCSPISGHRSVSWYQQTPGQGLQFLFEYFSETQRNKGNFPGRFSGRQFSNSRSEMNVSTLELGDSALYLCASSLNSGTGSSYEQYFGPGTRLTVT.

This chain links TRBV30 with TRBJ2-2; D is possibly TRBD2 (5 bases). Germline V gene lookup returns CDR1 GTSNPN and CDR2 SVGIG (reference sequence). V lost 0 bases and J 4 bases, leaving 12 bases between the germline ends. This CDR3 region has 15 residues. The CDR3 nucleotides are TGTGCCTGGAGTGTACGGGGAGTCTCCACCGGGGAGCTGTTTTTT. It specifies CAWSVRGVSTGELFF. The variable domain in full, with the rest retrieved from reference TRBV30 and TRBJ2-2, is SQTIHQWPATLVQPVGSPLSLECTVEGTSNPNLYWYRQAAGRGLQLLFYSVGIGQISSEVPQNLSASRPQDRQFILSSKKLLLSDSGFYLCAWSVRGVSTGELFFGEGSRLTVL.

The rearrangement links TRBV2 to TRBJ1-6; D remains ambiguous. The CDR3 runs to 14 residues. From germline, CDR1 is SNHLY and CDR2 FYNNEI. Trimming stripped 6 bases from V and 2 bases from J, with 8 bases between. CDR3 in amino acids: CASSGPAYNSPLHF. The DNA of the CDR3 is TGTGCCAGCAGCGGACCGGCCTATAATTCACCCCTCCACTTT.

This rearrangement joins TRBV30 to TRBJ2-7; 10 nucleotides line up with TRBD1. CDR3 length equals 13 residues. In germline, CDR1 is GTSNPN, CDR2 SVGIG (reference sequence). V lost 7 bases to trimming and J lost 2 bases; unmatched junction nucleotides: 5. The CDR3 sequence: CAFRTGGTYEQYF. The CDR3 DNA reads as TGTGCCTTCCGGACAGGGGGGACCTACGAGCAGTACTTC.

J is TRBJ2-7 and V is TRBV29-1, with TRBD1 matching 9 bases. The CDR3 length is 13 residues. V lost 7 bases, J lost 3 bases, and 7 bases stayed unmatched. CDR1 is SQVTM, CDR2 ANQGSEA, per germline. The CDR3 region is CSGSVGQGYEQYF. The DNA of the CDR3 is TGCAGCGGCTCCGTGGGACAGGGCTACGAGCAGTACTTC.

A single count supports this clone. This sequence joins TRBV7-6 and TRBJ1-3; 8 bases map to TRBD1. The CDR3 has 16 amino acids. The V gene's germline CDR1 is SGHVS and CDR2 FNYEAQ. After removal of 5 bases from V and 1 base from J, the junction contained 7 bases not matched to a gene. The CDR3, as DNA: TGTGCCAGCAGCAGGACTCAGGGGGCATCTGGAAACACCATATATTTT. It yields the protein CASSRTQGASGNTIYF.

This chain joins TRBV4-3 and TRBJ2-6; D ambiguous. The CDR3 consists of 16 residues. Trimming left V 3 bases short and J 4 bases short, with 13 bases between. CDR1 and CDR2 from the germline V gene are LGHNA and YSLEER. The CDR3 DNA reads TGCGCCAGCAGCCAGGCCACGGGTGGCGGGGCCAACGTCCTGACTTTC. This codes for CASSQATGGGANVLTF.

The CDR3 sequence: CAWSVGGNTEAFF. The DNA of the CDR3 is TGTGCCTGGAGTGTAGGTGGGAACACTGAAGCTTTCTTT. The gene calls are TRBV30 and TRBJ1-1; no firm D call. Germline lookup yields CDR1 GTSNPN and CDR2 SVGIG (reference sequence). V was cut by 0 bases and J by 1 base, with 6 bases left in between. There are 13 residues in the CDR3.

This chain links TRBV5-4 with TRBJ1-6; TRBD1 agrees at 8 bases. The CDR3 loop spans 16 amino acids. Germline V gene sequence: CDR1 SGHNT, CDR2 YYREEE (reference sequence). Trimming took 4 bases from V and 6 from J; bases not matched to a gene: 9. In nucleotides, the CDR3 is TGTGCCAGCAGCCCCGGACAGGGTTACCTTAATTCACCCCTCCACTTT. It yields the protein CASSPGQGYLNSPLHF.

This clone appeared a few times. The chain uses TRBV5-6 and TRBJ1-1; D possibly corresponds to TRBD1 (5 bases). The CDR3 totals 12 residues. Germline loops: CDR1 SGHDT, CDR2 YYEEEE. The V gene lost 2 bases and the J gene lost 9 bases, with 11 bases spanning the gap. For the CDR3, the DNA is TGTGCCAGCAGCTTTGGGCAGGGTAAAGCTTTCTTT. Protein: CASSFGQGKAFF.